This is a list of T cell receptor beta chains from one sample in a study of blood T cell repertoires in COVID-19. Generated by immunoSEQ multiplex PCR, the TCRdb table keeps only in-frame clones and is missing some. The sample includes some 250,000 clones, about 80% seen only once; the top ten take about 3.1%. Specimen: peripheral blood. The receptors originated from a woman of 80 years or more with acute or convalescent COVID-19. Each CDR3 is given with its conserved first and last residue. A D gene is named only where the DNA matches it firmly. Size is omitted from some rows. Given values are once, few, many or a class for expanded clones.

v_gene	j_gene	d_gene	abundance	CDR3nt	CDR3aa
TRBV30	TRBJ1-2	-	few	TGTGCCTGGAGTGTCGGGACTATTAACTATGGCTACACCTTC	CAWSVGTINYGYTF
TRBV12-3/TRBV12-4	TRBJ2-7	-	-	TGTGCCAGCAGTTCTTCCTCCTACGAGCAGTACTTC	CASSSSSYEQYF
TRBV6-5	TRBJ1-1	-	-	TGTGCCAGCAGTTACTTGGGAGGCACTGAAGCTTTCTTT	CASSYLGGTEAFF
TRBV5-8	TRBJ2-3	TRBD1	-	TGTGCCTGCCCTGGGACAGGTCGATCCCAAGATACGCAGTATTTT	CACPGTGRSQDTQYF
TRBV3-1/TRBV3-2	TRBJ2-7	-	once	TGTGCCAGCAGCCAAGTGGGGGGCGAGCAGTACTTC	CASSQVGGEQYF
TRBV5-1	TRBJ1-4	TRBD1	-	TGCGCCAGCAGCCCTCAGGGGGGCGGTAATGAAAAACTGTTTTTT	CASSPQGGGNEKLFF
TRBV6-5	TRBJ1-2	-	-	TGTGCCAGCAGGGGGGGAGGGGAGGTTGGCTACACCTTC	CASRGGGEVGYTF
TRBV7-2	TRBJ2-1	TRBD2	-	TGTGCCAGCAGCTTAACGCGGGGGAAAAACAATGAGCAGTTCTTC	CASSLTRGKNNEQFF
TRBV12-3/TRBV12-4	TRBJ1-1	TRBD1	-	TGTGCCAGTCGACAGGGGAACACTGAAGCTTTCTTT	CASRQGNTEAFF
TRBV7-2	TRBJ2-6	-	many	TGTGCCAGCAGCTCCGGGGTCGTCCTGACTTTC	CASSSGVVLTF
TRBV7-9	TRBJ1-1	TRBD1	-	TGTGCCAGCAGCCTACAGGGGTATAACACTGAAGCTTTCTTT	CASSLQGYNTEAFF
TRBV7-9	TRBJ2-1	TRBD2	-	TGTGCCAGCAGCCCCCCCTGGCGGCTAGCGGTGCACAATGAGCAGTTCTTC	CASSPPWRLAVHNEQFF
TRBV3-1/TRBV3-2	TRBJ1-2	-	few	TGTGCCAGCAGCCAAGATGGGGCAGGGCTCAACTATGGCTACACCTTC	CASSQDGAGLNYGYTF
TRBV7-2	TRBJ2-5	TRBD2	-	TGTGCCAGCAGCTTGAATCTAGCGGGAGGGGGGGAGACCCAGTACTTC	CASSLNLAGGGETQYF
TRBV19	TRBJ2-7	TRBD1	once	TGTGCCAGTAGCCCAACAGGGGACAGTCTCTACGAGCAGTACTTC	CASSPTGDSLYEQYF
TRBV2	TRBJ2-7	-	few	TGTGCCAGCAGTGAAGCTACAGGGCGGTACGAGCAGTACTTC	CASSEATGRYEQYF
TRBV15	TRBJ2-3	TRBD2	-	TGTGCCACCAGCAGGTGGACTAGCGGGGGGGGAACAGATACGCAGTATTTT	CATSRWTSGGGTDTQYF
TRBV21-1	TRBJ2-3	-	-	TGTGCCAGCATGGGAGGAGGAACAGATACGCAGTATTTT	CASMGGGTDTQYF
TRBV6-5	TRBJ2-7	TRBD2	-	TGTGCCAGCAGCCTAGCGGGGGGGAGCTCCTACGAGCAGTACTTC	CASSLAGGSSYEQYF
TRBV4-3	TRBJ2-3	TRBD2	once	TGCGCCAGCAGCCGACTAGCGGTGACTAGCACAGATACGCAGTATTTT	CASSRLAVTSTDTQYF
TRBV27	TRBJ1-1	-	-	TGTGCCAGCAGTCAGGGTAGGACGAACACTGAAGCTTTCTTT	CASSQGRTNTEAFF
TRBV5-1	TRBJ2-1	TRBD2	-	TGCGCCAGCAGCTTGGCGCTTGTAGCGGGAGGGCCCTCTTCCGGCAATGAGCAGTTCTTC	CASSLALVAGGPSSGNEQFF
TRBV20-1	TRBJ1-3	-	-	TGCAGTGCTAAGGGAGGGCACACCATATATTTT	CSAKGGHTIYF
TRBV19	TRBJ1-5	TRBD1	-	TGTGCCAGTAGTGCGACAGGGTATTCGGATCAGCCCCAGCATTTT	CASSATGYSDQPQHF
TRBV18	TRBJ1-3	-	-	TGTGCCAGCTCACCGACGGGGGGTTTCTCTGGAAACACCATATATTTT	CASSPTGGFSGNTIYF
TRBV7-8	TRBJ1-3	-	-	TGTGCCAGCAGCTTATCTACAGGGAGTGGAAACACCATATATTTT	CASSLSTGSGNTIYF
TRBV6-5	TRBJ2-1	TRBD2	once	TGTGCCAGCAAAGATAGCGGGGGGGCCTACAATGAGCAGTTCTTC	CASKDSGGAYNEQFF
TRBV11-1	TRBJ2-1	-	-	TGTGCCAGCAGCCTCCCAACTACTGTCTACAATGAGCAGTTCTTC	CASSLPTTVYNEQFF
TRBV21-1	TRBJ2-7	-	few	TGTGCCAGCAGCAAATTCGGTACCTACGAGCAGTACTTC	CASSKFGTYEQYF
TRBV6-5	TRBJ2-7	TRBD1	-	TGTGCCAGCAGCCGGACAGGCCCAGGGTACGAGCAGTACTTC	CASSRTGPGYEQYF
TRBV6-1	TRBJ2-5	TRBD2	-	TGTGCCAGCAGTGAGGGCGGGGGATGGGACCAAGAGACCCAGTACTTC	CASSEGGGWDQETQYF
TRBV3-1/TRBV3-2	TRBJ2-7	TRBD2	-	TGTGCCAGCAGCCGAGGACTAGCGGCGTCCTACGAGCAGTACTTC	CASSRGLAASYEQYF
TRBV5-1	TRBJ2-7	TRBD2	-	TGCGCCAGCAGTCCCGGCGGGGGGACCTCCCACGAGCAGTACTTC	CASSPGGGTSHEQYF
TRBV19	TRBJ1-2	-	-	TGTGCCAGTAGTATTCGTAGGGGCGCGGAATATGGCTACACCTTC	CASSIRRGAEYGYTF
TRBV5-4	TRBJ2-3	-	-	TGTGCCAGCAGCTTTCGGGGGAACACAGATACGCAGTATTTT	CASSFRGNTDTQYF
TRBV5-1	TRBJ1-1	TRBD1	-	TGCGCCAGCAGCGTGACAGGGGGCACTCGAGAAGCTTTCTTT	CASSVTGGTREAFF
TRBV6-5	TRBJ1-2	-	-	TGTGCCAGCAGTTACAACCCCGGACAGTCGTCGGCTGGCTACACCTTC	CASSYNPGQSSAGYTF
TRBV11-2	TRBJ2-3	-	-	TGTGCCAGCAGCTTAGATCAAGGGGGAACAGATACGCAGTATTTT	CASSLDQGGTDTQYF
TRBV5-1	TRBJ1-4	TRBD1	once	TGCGCCAGCAGCCCCCAGGGACAGGGGGCCAATGAAAAACTGTTTTTT	CASSPQGQGANEKLFF
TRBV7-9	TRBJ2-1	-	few	TGTGCCAGCAGCTTTGTAGTTCGGTTAGGGGGGGCCGCTAACAATGAGCAGTTCTTC	CASSFVVRLGGAANNEQFF
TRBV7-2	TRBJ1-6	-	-	TGTGCCAGCACCTTGGGAGACTTGGGACTGTTGAATTCACCCCTCCACTTT	CASTLGDLGLLNSPLHF
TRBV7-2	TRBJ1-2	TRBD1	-	TGTGCCAGCAGCCCGGGTATAGGGACAGGGGGAAATGGCTACACCTTC	CASSPGIGTGGNGYTF
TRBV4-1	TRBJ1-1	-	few	TGCGCCACCCAGCCCCCTGGTCGGGGATCGAACACTGAAGCTTTCTTT	CATQPPGRGSNTEAFF